This T cell receptor beta chain emerged from a study of blood T cell repertoires in COVID-19. Across the study: Samples came from the United States, Italy and Spain, spanning acute and convalescent COVID-19. From T cells, B-cell-depleted T cells, or PBMCs came the material, which was cDNA or gDNA.

CDR1 MNHEY and CDR2 SMNVEV come from the germline V gene (reference sequence). The CDR3 runs 16 residues. The V gene end was trimmed by 2 bases and the J gene end by 5 bases; junction bases not matched to a gene: 9. Original analysis: Amplification of reference gene primers was used by the study to estimate nucleated cell counts. The repertoire was sequenced with immunoSEQ multiplex PCR; TCRdb's copy has only in-frame clones and lacks some. V, J and clone size derive from that table, while D and trimming were established from the DNA sequence. The data contain approximately 110,000 clones, approximately 84% of them singletons. This clone was seen once.

This chain connects TRBV27 to TRBJ1-2; the match to TRBD1 covers 9 bases. This TCR was sampled from a woman aged 40 to 49 with acute or convalescent COVID-19. The material sequenced was peripheral blood. The CDR3, as DNA: TGTGCCAGCAGTTTAAGGGGACAGGGAGGTGCTTATGGCTACACCTTC. Its translation: CASSLRGQGGAYGYTF.